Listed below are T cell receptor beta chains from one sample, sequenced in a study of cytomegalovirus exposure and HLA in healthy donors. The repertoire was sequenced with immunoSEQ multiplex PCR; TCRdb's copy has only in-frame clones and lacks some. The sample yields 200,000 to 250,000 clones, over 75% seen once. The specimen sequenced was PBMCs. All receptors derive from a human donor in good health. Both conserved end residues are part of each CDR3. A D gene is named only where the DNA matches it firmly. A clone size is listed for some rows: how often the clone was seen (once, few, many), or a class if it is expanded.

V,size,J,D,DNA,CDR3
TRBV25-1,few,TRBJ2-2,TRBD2,TGTGCCAGCAGGGAACCGGGACTAGCGGGGGACACCGGGGAGCTGTTTTTT,CASREPGLAGDTGELFF
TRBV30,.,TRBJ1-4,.,TGTGCCTGGAGGGGGGGGACGGGCACTACGGGGGAAAAACTGTTTTTT,CAWRGGTGTTGEKLFF
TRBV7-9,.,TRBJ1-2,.,TGTGCCAGCAGCTCTCTGGGGGGGTATGGCTACACCTTC,CASSSLGGYGYTF
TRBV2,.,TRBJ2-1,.,TGTGCCAGCAGTGTCCCGTTCTACAATGAGCAGTTCTTC,CASSVPFYNEQFF
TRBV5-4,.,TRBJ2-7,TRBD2,TGTGCCAGCCACCTCTCTAGCGGGGGCTCCTACGAGCAGTACTTC,CASHLSSGGSYEQYF
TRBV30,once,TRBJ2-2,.,TGTGCCAGACACAGGGGGGGGGACACCGGGGAGCTGTTTTTT,CARHRGGDTGELFF
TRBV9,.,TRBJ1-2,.,TGTGCCAGCAGCGTAGAGGCGGCAACCCATTATGGCTACACCTTC,CASSVEAATHYGYTF
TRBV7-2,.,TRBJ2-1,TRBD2,TGTGCCAGCAGCTGGACTAGCGGGATTTTGGTAAATGAGCAGTTCTTC,CASSWTSGILVNEQFF
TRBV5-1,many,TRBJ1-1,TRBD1,TGCGCCAGCAGCTTGGGGGACAGGGTTGCTGAAGCTTTCTTT,CASSLGDRVAEAFF
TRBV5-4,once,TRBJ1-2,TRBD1,TGTGCCAGCAGCTTAACAGGGGACGCGCCTAACTATGGCTACACCTTC,CASSLTGDAPNYGYTF
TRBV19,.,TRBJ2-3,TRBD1,TGTGCCAGTAGTACGCCGGGACAGGTAACAGATACGCAGTATTTT,CASSTPGQVTDTQYF
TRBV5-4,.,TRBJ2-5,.,TGTGCCAGCAGCCGGACTGACCAAGAGACCCAGTACTTC,CASSRTDQETQYF
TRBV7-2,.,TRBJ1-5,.,TGTGCCAGCAGCTTAGCGTCGGTGGGCCAGCCCCAGCATTTT,CASSLASVGQPQHF
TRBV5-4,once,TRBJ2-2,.,TGTGCCAGCAGCTTCCCTAGTTACCTCCCCGGGGAGCTGTTTTTT,CASSFPSYLPGELFF
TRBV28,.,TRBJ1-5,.,TGTGCCAGCAGCCGCGCCAGGGGAGCGAGCAATCAGCCCCAGCATTTT,CASSRARGASNQPQHF
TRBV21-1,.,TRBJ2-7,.,TGTGCCAGCAGCAAAGCATACAGACAGAGCTCCTACGAGCAGTACTTC,CASSKAYRQSSYEQYF
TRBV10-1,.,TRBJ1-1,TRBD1,TGCGCCAGCAGTGAGGGGGTCACGGACAGGAAAAACGGGAAAGCTTTCTTT,CASSEGVTDRKNGKAFF
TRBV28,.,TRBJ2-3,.,TGTGCCAGCAGTTATGTACAGGACATACAAGAACAGGACTACACAGATACGCAGTATTTT,CASSYVQDIQEQDYTDTQYF
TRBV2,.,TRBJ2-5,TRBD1,TGTGCCAGCAGTTCATCCAGGGGGCTGTCAGAGACCCAGTACTTC,CASSSSRGLSETQYF
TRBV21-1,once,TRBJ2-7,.,TGTGCCAGCAGCAAAGGGGGGACTAGCGGCCTTTACGAGCAGTACTTC,CASSKGGTSGLYEQYF
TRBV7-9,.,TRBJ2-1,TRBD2,TGTGCCAGCAGCTTGAGGGGAGGGGACAATGAGCAGTTCTTC,CASSLRGGDNEQFF
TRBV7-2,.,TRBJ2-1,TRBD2,TGTGCCAGCAGCCCTACTAGCGGGAGAGTTAAAAATGAGCAGTTCTTC,CASSPTSGRVKNEQFF
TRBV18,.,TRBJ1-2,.,TGTGCCAGCTCACGAGGGCAGAAAAACTATGGCTACACCTTC,CASSRGQKNYGYTF
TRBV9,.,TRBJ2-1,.,TGTGCCAGCAGCGTAGAGGATGGCCTAGCTTACAATGAGCAGTTCTTC,CASSVEDGLAYNEQFF
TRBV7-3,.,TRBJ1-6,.,TGTGCCAGCAGCTTACAGGGTCTGTCCCCCCTCCACTTT,CASSLQGLSPLHF
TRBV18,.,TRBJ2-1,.,TGTGCCAGCTCACCACCAGTCGGGGGTGAGCAGTTCTTC,CASSPPVGGEQFF
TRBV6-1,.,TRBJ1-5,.,TGTGCCAGCAGTGAAAGGGGGTATCAGCCCCAGCATTTT,CASSERGYQPQHF
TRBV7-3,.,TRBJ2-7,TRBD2,TGTGCCAGCAGCTTAGGGACTAGCGGGGGTTACGAGCAGTACTTC,CASSLGTSGGYEQYF
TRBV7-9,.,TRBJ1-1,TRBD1,TGTTCCAGCAGCTCCGGGACAGGGGTCGGTGGGGCTGAAGCTTTCTTT,CSSSSGTGVGGAEAFF
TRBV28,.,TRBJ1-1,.,TGTGCCAGCAGTCTCGGGAGGGGGAACACTGAAGCTTTCTTT,CASSLGRGNTEAFF
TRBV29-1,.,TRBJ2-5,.,TGCAGCGGAGCGAGAGTTGGGGAGACCCAGTACTTC,CSGARVGETQYF
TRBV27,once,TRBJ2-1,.,TGTGCCAGCAGTTTACAGCGTCAGCGGTCAAGCTCCTACAATGAGCAGTTCTTC,CASSLQRQRSSSYNEQFF
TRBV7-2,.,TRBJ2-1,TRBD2,TGTGCCAGCAGCTTATGGCTAGCGGGAACAATGAAGCAGTTCTTC,CASSLWLAGTMKQFF
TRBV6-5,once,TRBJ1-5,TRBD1,TGTGCCAGCATCGCCGGGACAGTTAGCAATCAGCCCCAGCATTTT,CASIAGTVSNQPQHF
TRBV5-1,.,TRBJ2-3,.,TGCGCCAGCAGCTCCTGGACAGCCACTAGCACAGATACGCAGTATTTT,CASSSWTATSTDTQYF
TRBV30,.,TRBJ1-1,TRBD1,TGTGCCGCCCAGACAGGGTTCACTGAAGCTTTCTTT,CAAQTGFTEAFF
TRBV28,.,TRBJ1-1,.,TGTGCCAGCACCTTCGTGACGGACAGAGCGAACACTGAAGCTTTCTTT,CASTFVTDRANTEAFF
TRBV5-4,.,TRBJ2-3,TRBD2,TGTGCCAGCAGCTTGGGGACTAGCGGGAAAATAGATACGCAGTATTTT,CASSLGTSGKIDTQYF
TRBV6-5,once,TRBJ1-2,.,TGTGCCAGCCGCCTCCAGGGGAGTGGCTACACCTTC,CASRLQGSGYTF
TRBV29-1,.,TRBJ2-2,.,TGCAGCGTCTCTCGGGGGACGACCGGGGAGCTGTTTTTT,CSVSRGTTGELFF
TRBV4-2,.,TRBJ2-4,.,TGTGCCAGCAGACAAGGAGAGGGAGGGGGGCTAGCCAAAAACATTCAGTACTTC,CASRQGEGGGLAKNIQYF
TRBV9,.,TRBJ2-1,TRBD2,TGTGCCAGCAGCGTAGGGGCGGGGGTTTCCTACAATGAGCAGTTCTTC,CASSVGAGVSYNEQFF
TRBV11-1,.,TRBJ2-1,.,TGTGCCAGCAGCTTAGCCAGGGTCTACAATGAGCAGTTCTTC,CASSLARVYNEQFF
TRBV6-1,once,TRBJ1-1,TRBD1,TGTGCCAGCAGGACGGGACAGTCTGAAGCTTTCTTT,CASRTGQSEAFF
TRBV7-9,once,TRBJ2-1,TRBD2,TGTGCCAGCAGCCTAACTAGCGGAGGGGTTTGGAATGAGCAGTTCTTC,CASSLTSGGVWNEQFF
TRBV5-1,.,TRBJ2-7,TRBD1,TGCGCCAGCAGCTTGGGGGGGGACAGGGGTTACGAGCAGTACTTC,CASSLGGDRGYEQYF
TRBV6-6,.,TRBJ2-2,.,TGTGCCAGCAGTAATACTAGGTCCACCGGGGAGCTGTTTTTT,CASSNTRSTGELFF
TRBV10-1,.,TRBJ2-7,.,TGCGCCAGCAGTGAGAAGGGGGTGAGTCCCTACGAGCAGTACTTC,CASSEKGVSPYEQYF
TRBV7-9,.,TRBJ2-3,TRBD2,TGTGCCAGCAGCTTAGCGGGCCTAGCGGGAAGGATCACAGATACGCAGTATTTT,CASSLAGLAGRITDTQYF
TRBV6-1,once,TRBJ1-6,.,TGTGCCAGCGAGAGGAGAAATTCACCCCTCCACTTT,CASERRNSPLHF
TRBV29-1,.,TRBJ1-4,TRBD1,TGCAGCGTTGCCGGACAGGTTAATGAAAAACTGTTTTTT,CSVAGQVNEKLFF
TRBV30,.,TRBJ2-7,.,TGTGCCTGGAGTACAGGTTCCTACGAGCAGTACTTC,CAWSTGSYEQYF
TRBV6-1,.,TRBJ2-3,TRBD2,TGTGCCAGCAGTGCGGTACAGCGGGAGGTCACAGATACGCAGTATTTT,CASSAVQREVTDTQYF
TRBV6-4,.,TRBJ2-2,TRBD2,TGTGCCAGTAGCGGGAGGAACACCGGGGAGCTGTTTTTT,CASSGRNTGELFF
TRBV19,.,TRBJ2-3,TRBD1,TGTGCCAGTAGTAGACAGGGTCGGGATACGCAGTATTTT,CASSRQGRDTQYF
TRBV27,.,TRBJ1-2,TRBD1,TGTGCCAGCAGTCAGGGGGATGGTGGCTACACCTTC,CASSQGDGGYTF
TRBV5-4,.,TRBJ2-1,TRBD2,TGTGCCAGCACCGGGACTAGTGGGCCCCACAATGAGCAGTTCTTC,CASTGTSGPHNEQFF
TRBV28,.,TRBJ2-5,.,TGTGCCAGCAGTTTGACATCCCTACAGACCCAGTACTTC,CASSLTSLQTQYF
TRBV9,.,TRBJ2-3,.,TGTGCCAGCAGCGTAGGGGTAGCGGTCAGCACAGATACGCAGTATTTT,CASSVGVAVSTDTQYF
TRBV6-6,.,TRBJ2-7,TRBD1,TGTGCCAGCAGTTACCTGACAGGGGAAATGGGCGAGCAGTACTTC,CASSYLTGEMGEQYF